This T cell receptor beta chain came from a study of cytomegalovirus exposure and HLA in healthy donors. Study outcomes and limitations: A link between a missense DCLRE1C variant and TCR beta V- and J-gene trimming emerged from a later analysis. An apparent linkage of common viral pathogens to several of the most significant clusters emerged in a later analysis. Most TCR sequences were rare, but some public TCRs occurred in many donors.

To note about this clone: Its target is not known.

Vbeta (60) and Jbeta (13) primers were used in the PCR. Profiled with immunoSEQ multiplex PCR; TCRdb holds only in-frame clones, not every one. In the table there are approximately 190,000 clones, over 75% of which are singletons. There are 13 residues in the CDR3. CDR1 is SGHTS and CDR2 is YDEGEE in the germline V gene. The V gene lost 1 base and the J gene lost 3 bases, with 8 bases spanning the gap. The chain combines TRBV5-8 with TRBJ2-7, with a tentative D call TRBD1 (6 bases). The sequencing sample was made of PBMCs. This TCR was recovered from a man in his forties in good health and CMV-seropositive. The CDR3 DNA follows: TGTGCCAGCAGCTTGAGGGGGAACTACGAGCAGTACTTC. Amino acids: CASSLRGNYEQYF.